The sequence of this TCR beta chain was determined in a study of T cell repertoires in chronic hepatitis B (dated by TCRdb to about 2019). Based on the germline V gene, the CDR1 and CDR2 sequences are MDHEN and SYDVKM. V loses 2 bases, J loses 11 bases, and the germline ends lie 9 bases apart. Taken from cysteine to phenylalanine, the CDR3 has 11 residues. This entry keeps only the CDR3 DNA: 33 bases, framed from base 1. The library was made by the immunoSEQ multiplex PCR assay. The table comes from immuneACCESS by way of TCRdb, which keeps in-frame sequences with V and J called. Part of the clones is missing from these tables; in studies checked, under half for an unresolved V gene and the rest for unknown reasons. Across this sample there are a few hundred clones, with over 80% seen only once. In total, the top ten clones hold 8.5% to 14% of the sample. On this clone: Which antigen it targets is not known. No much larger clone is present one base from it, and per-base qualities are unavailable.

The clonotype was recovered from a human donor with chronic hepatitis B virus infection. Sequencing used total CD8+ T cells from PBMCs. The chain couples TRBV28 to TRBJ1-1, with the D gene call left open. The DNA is TGTGCCAGCAGTTTAGCGAAAGAGGCTTTCTTT. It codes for CASSLAKEAFF.